This T cell receptor beta chain was sequenced during a study of T cell responses to AZD1222 COVID-19 vaccine. A remark on this clone: Its antigen is not identified.

Study-wide results and limits: In a largely white British group with more females than males, clonal diversity was possibly underestimated. Baseline antibody screening turned up just six or seven seropositive AZD1222 recipients. It was only after the peak T cell response that any repertoires were sampled.

Second doses were pooled across both intervals (about 4 or about 12 weeks). CDR1 and CDR2 from the germline V gene are KGHDR and SFDVKD. This CDR3 has 16 amino acids. Trimming removed 3 bases at V and 7 bases at J, with 18 bases between. This table comes from immunoSEQ multiplex PCR, and its TCRdb copy is limited to in-frame clones, with some not included. The data contain nearly 35,000 clones, approximately 80% of them singletons. This rearrangement joins TRBV24-1 to TRBJ2-1, with D perhaps matching TRBD2 (7 bases). This TCR derives from an adult who received the AZD1222 COVID-19 vaccine. Source: peripheral blood, taken 28 days after the second AZD1222 dose. This CDR3 reads CATSDASSRGGNEQFF. The CDR3 nucleotides are TGTGCCACCAGTGATGCCAGCAGCAGGGGAGGGAATGAGCAGTTCTTC.